This T cell receptor beta chain was found in a study of beta chain features in type 1 diabetes listed by TCRdb under 2018. In terms of the full investigation: Mean age, gender distribution, total cell number and subset yield were not different between patients and healthy donors. Across all samples, 90 million to 130 million sorted cells were examined, and cell number per subset correlated strongly with RNA yield. In the study, TCRB repertoires of sorted circulating CD4+ T cell subsets from recently diagnosed type 1 diabetes patients were compared with those of matched healthy donors. Regulatory and stem cell-like memory subsets were isolated from only 8 patients and about 8 healthy donors, whereas naive and central memory subsets came from all 30 or so donors. Overall study outcomes, separate from this receptor: The naive, central memory and regulatory TCRB repertoires appeared to resemble one another more closely among patients than among healthy donors. At VDJ recombination sites, type 1 diabetes patients had fewer insertions and more deleted nucleotides, which implies abnormalities in thymic rearrangement. Because small numbers of individuals were included in the HLA sub-analyses, any influence of HLA type on TCRB rearrangement was left unresolved. PCR may preferentially amplify shorter templates, but because patient and control samples were amplified and corrected together, any resulting skew would affect both groups equally. Type 1 diabetes patients showed a moderate but significant shortening of TCRB CDR3 length in all four CD4+ subsets. Sequencing cDNA rather than genomic DNA could over-represent highly expressing activated cells, although activation and CD3 levels did not differ between groups.

Each donor gave one peripheral blood draw, approximately 110 mL on average, collected into heparinised tubes. A BD FACSAria II and a panel including CD45RO, CCR7, CD25, CD127, CD95 and CD27 were used to sort naive, central memory, regulatory and stem cell-like memory CD4+ T cells. A purity above 95% was achieved for all sorted populations. PBMCs were isolated right away by Lymphoprep density gradient centrifugation and were stained directly, without culture. So that batch effects would be minimized, each experiment stained and sorted samples in pairs, pairing one healthy donor with one patient. This clone was seen a handful of times. Its target antigen remains unknown. No base quality information exists; no much larger clone differs at one position. The CDR3 contains 15 residues, cysteine and phenylalanine counted. Kept here is only the CDR3 DNA, which spans 45 bases and is read in frame from base 1. CDR1 SGHTS and CDR2 YDEGEE are derived from the germline V gene. The germline V and J ends show losses of 6 bases and 7 bases respectively, and no gene match explains 11 bases of the junction.

The entire isolated RNA was reverse transcribed using the High Capacity cDNA Reverse Transcription Kit, and thus expressed TCRB transcripts were sequenced. For stem cell-like memory T cell samples, survey-depth immunoSEQ sequencing was used, averaging around 1 million total reads per sample. After sorted cells were lysed in RLT buffer, RNA was extracted with DNase-treated RNeasy Micro or Mini kits, with the choice depending on cell number. To prevent cross-contamination, each cell subset was processed individually, whereas patient and healthy donor samples were processed jointly. The immunoSEQ multiplex PCR was used to amplify TCRB sequences from cDNA, generating 87-bp fragments that spanned the CDR3 region. Sequencing of the amplicons was performed on the Illumina HiSeq platform. As for the authors' bioinformatics: Synthetic template baselines were used to correct PCR bias computationally, reads within Hamming distance 2 were collapsed, and singletons that could not be merged were discarded. By aligning reads against IMGT, V, D and J genes, CDR3 length, and insertions or deletions at six rearrangement sites were assigned. Within each subset, clonotype counts were normalized to sorted cell number, and only after that were true diversity and Gini coefficients computed with the tcR R package. Repertoire sharing was quantified using the overlap coefficient calculated on TCRB nucleotide sequences. Not all clones reach the TCRdb copy of this immuneACCESS table, which keeps in-frame sequences only. Checked studies attribute under half of the gap to unresolved V genes and leave the rest unexplained. V and J calls and clone size are those listed in that table; D and trimming were worked out from the DNA. Present in this sample are 10,000 to 15,000 clones, approximately 47% of which were seen just once. The top ten clones comprise about 1% of the sample.

The sequence came from a man between 18 and 29 years old in good health. Recombination connected TRBV5-8 to TRBJ1-2; TRBD1 matches 11 bases in the middle. Sequences were obtained from stem cell memory CD4+ T cells from blood. The cell subset or site label, as the study defines it: stem cell-like memory CD4+ T cells. CDR3 protein: CASNPSGTGGFGYTF. The nucleotide sequence is TGTGCCAGCAACCCCTCCGGGACAGGGGGATTTGGCTACACCTTC.